The clone carrying this T cell receptor beta chain was observed a single time. Antigen unknown. Some clones are missing from TCRdb's copy, which holds only in-frame ones; the method was immunoSEQ multiplex PCR. The sample lists some 150,000 clones, 70% to 90% occurring once. The entry originates in a study of cytomegalovirus exposure and HLA in healthy donors. The overall study: The roughly 110 validation repertoires matched the roughly 670 first-cohort repertoires in platform, a later analysis reported. Study-wide results and caveats: Whilst most TCR sequences proved rare, a subset of public TCRs occurred across many donors. 150 or so TCR beta chains were listed as cytomegalovirus-associated.

Donors came from a validation cohort of over a hundred subjects, distinct from the first 666-subject cohort. The junction had 8 bases not matched to a gene; V was cut back by 3 bases and J by 7 bases. The CDR3 is 15 amino acids. The germline V gene encodes CDR1 SGHTA and CDR2 FQGNSA. This receptor was obtained from a human donor in good health. This chain links TRBV7-2 with TRBJ2-1; 8 nucleotides match TRBD2. The specimen sequenced was PBMCs. CDR3 in amino acids: CASSLMRVAGNEQFF. CDR3 coding DNA: TGTGCCAGCAGCTTGATGCGTGTAGCGGGGAATGAGCAGTTCTTC. Supplemented by reference TRBV7-2 and TRBJ2-1, the full variable domain reads GAGVSQSPSNKVTEKGKDVELRCDPISGHTALYWYRQSLGQGLEFLIYFQGNSAPDKSGLPSDRFSAERTGGSVSTLTIQRTQQEDSAVYLCASSLMRVAGNEQFFGPGTRLTVL.